Each of the 5 T cell receptor beta chains below was sequenced from the same sample in a study of T cell responses to AZD1222 COVID-19 vaccine. The repertoire was sequenced with immunoSEQ multiplex PCR; TCRdb's copy has only in-frame clones and lacks some. The repertoire includes about 130,000 clones, about 89% of them detected once, and 6.3% sits in the top ten. Sequencing used peripheral blood, obtained on day 0 of AZD1222 vaccination. Receptors originate from an adult in good health.

This clone was counted a single time. CDR3 nucleotides: TGTGCCAGTAGTCCTCCGGCCAGGGACGAGCAGTACTTC. This encodes CASSPPARDEQYF. The rearrangement joins TRBV19 to TRBJ2-7, with D possibly TRBD1 on 5 matching bases. CDR1 and CDR2 (germline): LNHDA, SQIVND (reference sequence). V was clipped by 5 bases and J by 5 bases, with 13 bases between them. This CDR3 is built from 13 residues.

The rearrangement joins TRBV6-4 to TRBJ1-1; TRBD1 aligns across 7 bases. This CDR3 region has 14 residues. Germline CDR1 and CDR2: MRHNA and SNTAGT. With V trimmed by 6 bases and J by 4 bases, 8 bases remained unmatched. The CDR3 DNA follows: TGTGCCAGCAGCCTACAGGGGAGGCTCACTGAAGCTTTCTTT. Encoded protein: CASSLQGRLTEAFF.

The chain is built from TRBV30 and TRBJ1-2; D call uncertain. V lost 5 bases and J lost 0, with 13 bases in between. From germline, CDR1 is GTSNPN and CDR2 SVGIG (reference sequence). There are 14 residues in the CDR3. CDR3 region: CAWAEAPANYGYTF. Here the CDR3 DNA reads TGTGCCTGGGCCGAGGCACCAGCTAACTATGGCTACACCTTC.

The chain uses TRBV19 and TRBJ2-3; D not certain. V was cut by 4 bases and J by 4 bases, with 15 bases left in between. The CDR3 covers 15 residues. CDR1 LNHDA and CDR2 SQIVND come from the germline V gene (reference sequence). The CDR3 protein is CASSRPNKNADTQYF. The DNA of the CDR3 is TGTGCCAGTAGTAGGCCCAATAAAAATGCAGATACGCAGTATTTT. Supplemented by reference TRBV19 and TRBJ2-3, the full variable domain reads DGGITQSPKYLFRKEGQNVTLSCEQNLNHDAMYWYRQDPGQGLRLIYYSQIVNDFQKGDIAEGYSVSREKKESFPLTVTSAQKNPTAFYLCASSRPNKNADTQYFGPGTRLTVL.

The sample holds a few counts of this clone. J is TRBJ2-1 and V is TRBV5-5; TRBD1 or TRBD2 may be the D gene (5 bases each). CDR1 is SGHKS, CDR2 YYEKEE, per germline (reference sequence). The V end was cut by 4 bases, the J end by 12 bases, with 23 bases between. The CDR3 length is 15 residues. The CDR3 DNA reads as TGTGCCAGCAGCCCGACCCCTGGGACGGTGGGTGGGCAGTTCTTC. Residues: CASSPTPGTVGGQFF. Looking up the rest from reference TRBV5-5 and TRBJ2-1 gives the full variable domain: DAGVTQSPTHLIKTRGQQVTLRCSPISGHKSVSWYQQVLGQGPQFIFQYYEKEERGRGNFPDRFSARQFPNYSSELNVNALLLGDSALYLCASSPTPGTVGGQFFGPGTRLTVL.